This entry is about one T cell receptor (beta chain). Other DNA sequences in the same sample also yield this CDR3. The entry originates in a study of cytomegalovirus exposure and HLA in healthy donors. At the level of the study: Clustering assigned about 76% of the approximately 400 genotyped donors to the Caucasian-associated ancestry cluster.

From germline, CDR1 is SGHVS and CDR2 FQNEAQ. The CDR3 is made up of 15 amino acids. J was trimmed by 2 bases and V by 5 bases; bases with no gene match: 9. Amplification used 60 Vbeta primers and 13 Jbeta primers. Assay: immunoSEQ multiplex PCR; the TCRdb copy retains only in-frame clones and omits some. This sample has roughly 67,000 clones; roughly 80% occur once, and the top ten carry 2.5% to 3%. This chain joins TRBV7-8 and TRBJ2-7; 7 positions agree with TRBD1. Sequencing was done on a sample of PBMCs. The sequence came from a woman in her thirties in good health and CMV-seronegative. CDR3 in amino acids: CASSTRGQTPYEQYF. The CDR3 nucleotides read TGTGCCAGCAGCACACGGGGACAGACACCCTACGAGCAGTACTTC.